The present T cell receptor (beta chain) was sequenced within a study of blood T cell repertoires in COVID-19. Study-wide context: Sources were T cells, B-cell-depleted T cells, or PBMCs; the material itself was cDNA or gDNA.

Adults between about 18 and 89 years of age took part from fewer than 30 US areas. Participants had their cohort set by participant-reported clinical history. Donors in Cohort 3 who had recovered were those with two negative PCRs, healthcare professional clearance, or resolution of their symptoms. Note on this clone: The junction shows a germline mismatch at one end, possibly a read error.

Assay used: immunoSEQ multiplex PCR; TCRdb lists only in-frame clones, some missing. The sample has just over 300,000 clones, 80% to 90% seen once. Germline V gene sequence: CDR1 SSHAT, CDR2 FNYEAQ (reference sequence). The CDR3 sequence is 15 residues long. V usage is TRBV7-7 and J usage is TRBJ2-1; TRBD2 aligns across 7 bases. The sample was PBMCs or T cells enriched from blood (not recorded which). This receptor was taken from a young man who had recovered from COVID-19. The CDR3 loop reads CASSLDAGEYNEQFF. The CDR3 bases are TGTGCTAGCAGCTTAGATGCGGGGGAGTACAATGAGCAGTTCTTC.